A selection of T cell receptor beta chains follows, all from one sample in a study of blood T cell repertoires in COVID-19. Assay: immunoSEQ multiplex PCR; the TCRdb copy retains only in-frame clones and omits some. The profile covers some 160,000 clones, with about 83% appearing a single time and approximately 2% taken by the ten largest. What was sequenced was peripheral blood. The receptors were gathered from a woman older than 75 with acute or convalescent COVID-19. Each CDR3 is given without its conserved first and last residue.

J,V,CDR3
TRBJ1-3,TRBV10-3,ATEDSYSGNTIY
TRBJ2-2,TRBV4-3,ASSQRDGTGELF
TRBJ2-5,TRBV7-3,ASSPGGTPQETQY
TRBJ1-3,TRBV5-1,ASSLAATGGFAGNTIY
TRBJ2-5,TRBV5-4,ASSGQGAAGETQY
TRBJ2-5,TRBV7-2,ASSWTRQETQY
TRBJ1-1,TRBV6-6,ASNRGQVNTEAF
TRBJ2-1,TRBV30,AWKREGQSYNEQF
TRBJ1-1,TRBV18,ASSSDGGATEAF
TRBJ2-1,TRBV6-5,ASRTLAATYNEQF
TRBJ1-5,TRBV7-9,ASSLGTGSQPQH
TRBJ2-3,TRBV11-3,ASSSPREADTQY
TRBJ2-1,TRBV10-3,AIRGGTSGINEQF
TRBJ2-2,TRBV16,ASSQVDRTSTGELF
TRBJ1-1,TRBV5-1,ASSNTGTANTEAF
TRBJ2-3,TRBV5-6,ASSLPLADTQY
TRBJ2-3,TRBV27,ASSFWDSRTDTQY
TRBJ1-4,TRBV30,AWGGQMNEKLF
TRBJ1-2,TRBV5-4,ASSLAFGGDGRGYT
TRBJ2-2,TRBV19,ASSIGVNTGELF
TRBJ2-5,TRBV12-5,ASGLVQGPGFAETQY
TRBJ1-1,TRBV15,ATSTRSQAAEAF
TRBJ1-6,TRBV12-3/TRBV12-4,ASSSDRIPPLH
TRBJ2-7,TRBV3-1/TRBV3-2,ASSQGRTSEYEQY
TRBJ1-5,TRBV19,ASTFWDRGSNQPQH
TRBJ2-1,TRBV7-3,ASSWGTSGAYNEQF
TRBJ2-3,TRBV5-1,ASSLTGITDTQY
TRBJ1-5,TRBV19,ASSIRGNQPQH
TRBJ1-1,TRBV5-6,ASSTGPGGFTEAF
TRBJ1-1,TRBV28,ASSILAGGATTEAF
TRBJ2-1,TRBV5-4,ASSTSRTSAYNEQF
TRBJ2-7,TRBV28,ASSFFRGSYEQY
TRBJ2-7,TRBV6-5,ASSSDRVSYEQY
TRBJ1-5,TRBV19,ASSMTRGSNQPQH
TRBJ1-5,TRBV2,ASSAREGGGQPQH
TRBJ1-2,TRBV30,AWSVGVGPDGGYT
TRBJ1-5,TRBV9,ASGVRGGNQPQH
TRBJ1-1,TRBV5-1,ASSVQGLGTEAF
TRBJ1-2,TRBV5-1,ASSQDGSGQVYGYT
TRBJ2-1,TRBV6-5,ASEFGELNEQF
TRBJ2-7,TRBV23-1,ASREPGQGAYEQY
TRBJ2-2,TRBV19,ASSTLYTGELF
TRBJ2-2,TRBV4-1,ASSRQLAGGGAGELF
TRBJ2-3,TRBV5-4,ASSPGGLGGTTDTQY
TRBJ1-1,TRBV18,ASSPTGGTTEAF
TRBJ1-5,TRBV28,ASSLGTLADQPQH
TRBJ1-1,TRBV5-1,ASSSGDFGYEAF